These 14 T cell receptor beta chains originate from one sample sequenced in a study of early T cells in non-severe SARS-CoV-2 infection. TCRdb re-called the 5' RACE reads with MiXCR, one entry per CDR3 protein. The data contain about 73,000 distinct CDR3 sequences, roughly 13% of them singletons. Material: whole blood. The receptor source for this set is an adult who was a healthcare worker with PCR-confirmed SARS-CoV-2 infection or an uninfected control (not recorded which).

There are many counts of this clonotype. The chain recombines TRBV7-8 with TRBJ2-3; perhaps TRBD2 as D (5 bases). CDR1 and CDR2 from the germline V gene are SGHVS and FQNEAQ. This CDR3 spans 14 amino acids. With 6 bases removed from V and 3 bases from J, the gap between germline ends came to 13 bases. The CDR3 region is CASRYGPGTDTQYF. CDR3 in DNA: TGTGCCAGCAGATATGGGCCGGGGACAGATACGCAGTATTTT.

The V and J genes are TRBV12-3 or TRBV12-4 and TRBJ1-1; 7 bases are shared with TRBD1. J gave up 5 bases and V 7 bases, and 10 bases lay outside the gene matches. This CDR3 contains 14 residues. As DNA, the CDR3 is TGTGCCAGCATTAGACAGGGTGCGAGAACTGAAGCTTTCTTT. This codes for CASIRQGARTEAFF.

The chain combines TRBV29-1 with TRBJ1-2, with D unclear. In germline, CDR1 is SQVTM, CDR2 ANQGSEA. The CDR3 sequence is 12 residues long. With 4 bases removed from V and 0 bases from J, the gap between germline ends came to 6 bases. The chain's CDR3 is CSVAPTNYGYTF. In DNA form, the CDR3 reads TGCAGCGTTGCCCCTACTAACTATGGCTACACCTTC.

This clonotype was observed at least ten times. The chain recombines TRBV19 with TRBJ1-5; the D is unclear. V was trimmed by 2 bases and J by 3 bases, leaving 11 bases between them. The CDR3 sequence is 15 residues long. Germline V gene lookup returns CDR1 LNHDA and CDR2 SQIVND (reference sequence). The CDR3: CASSIIGGNNQPQHF. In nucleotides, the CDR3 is TGTGCCAGTAGTATAATAGGCGGAAACAATCAGCCCCAGCATTTT.

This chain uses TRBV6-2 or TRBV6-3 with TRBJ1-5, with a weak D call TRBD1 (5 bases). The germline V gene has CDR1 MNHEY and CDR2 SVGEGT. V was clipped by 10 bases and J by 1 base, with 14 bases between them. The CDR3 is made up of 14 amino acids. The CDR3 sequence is CATGPGGSNQPQHF. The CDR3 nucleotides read TGTGCCACGGGACCTGGAGGGAGCAATCAGCCCCAGCATTTT.

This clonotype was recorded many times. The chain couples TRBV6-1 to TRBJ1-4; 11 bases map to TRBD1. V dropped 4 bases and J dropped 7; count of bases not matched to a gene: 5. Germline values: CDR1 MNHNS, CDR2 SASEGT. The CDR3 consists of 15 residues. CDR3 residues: CASSADRGRGEKLFF. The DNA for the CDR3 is TGTGCCAGCAGTGCGGACAGGGGGCGCGGTGAAAAACTGTTTTTT.

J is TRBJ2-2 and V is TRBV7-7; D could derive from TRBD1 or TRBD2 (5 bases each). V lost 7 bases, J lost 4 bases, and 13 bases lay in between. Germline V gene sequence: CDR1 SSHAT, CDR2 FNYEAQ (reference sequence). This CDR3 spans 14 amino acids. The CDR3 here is CASNWDHLTGELFF. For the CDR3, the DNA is TGTGCCAGCAACTGGGACCACCTCACCGGGGAGCTGTTTTTT.

The CDR3 DNA sequence: TGCAGCGCCACTGACAGGGGGCGGACAGCTTTCTTT. Translating it yields CSATDRGRTAFF. V usage is TRBV29-1 and J usage is TRBJ1-1; 10 bases match TRBD1. The CDR3 is 12 residues long. V was pared by 7 bases and J by 10 bases, with 9 bases of the junction left unmatched. CDR1 and CDR2 from the germline V gene are SQVTM and ANQGSEA.

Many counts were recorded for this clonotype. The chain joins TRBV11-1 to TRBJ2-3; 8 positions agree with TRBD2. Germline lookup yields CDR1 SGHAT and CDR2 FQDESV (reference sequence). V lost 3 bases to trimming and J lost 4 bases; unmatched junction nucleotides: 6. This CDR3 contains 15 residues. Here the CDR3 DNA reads TGTGCCAGCAGCTTTGGGCTAGCGGGCGCAGATACGCAGTATTTT. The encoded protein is CASSFGLAGADTQYF.

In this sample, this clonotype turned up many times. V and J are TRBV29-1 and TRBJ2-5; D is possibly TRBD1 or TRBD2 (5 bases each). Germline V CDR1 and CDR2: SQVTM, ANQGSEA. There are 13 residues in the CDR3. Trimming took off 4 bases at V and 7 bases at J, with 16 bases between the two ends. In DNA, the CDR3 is TGCAGCGTTGTACCATCGGGGCCAGGGACCCAGTACTTC. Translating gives CSVVPSGPGTQYF.

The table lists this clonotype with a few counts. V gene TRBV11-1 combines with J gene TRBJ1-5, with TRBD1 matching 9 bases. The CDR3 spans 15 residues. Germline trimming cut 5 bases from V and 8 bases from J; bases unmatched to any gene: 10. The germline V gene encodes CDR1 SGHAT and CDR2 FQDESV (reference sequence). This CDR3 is CASSPGTGPEEPQHF. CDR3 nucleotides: TGTGCCAGCAGCCCCGGGACAGGGCCCGAAGAGCCCCAGCATTTT.

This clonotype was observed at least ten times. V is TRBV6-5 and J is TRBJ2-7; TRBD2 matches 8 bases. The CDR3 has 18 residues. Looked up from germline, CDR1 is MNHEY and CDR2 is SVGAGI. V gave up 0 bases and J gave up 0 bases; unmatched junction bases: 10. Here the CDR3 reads CASSYSTSGGLSSYEQYF. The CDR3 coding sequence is TGTGCCAGCAGTTACTCGACCAGCGGGGGCCTTAGCTCCTACGAGCAGTACTTC.

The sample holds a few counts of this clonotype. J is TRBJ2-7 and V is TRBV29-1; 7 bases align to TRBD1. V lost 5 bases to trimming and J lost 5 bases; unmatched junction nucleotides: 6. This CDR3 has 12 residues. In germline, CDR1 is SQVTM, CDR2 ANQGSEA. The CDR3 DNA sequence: TGCAGCGTTCTCCGGGACAGTCACGAGCAGTACTTC. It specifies CSVLRDSHEQYF.

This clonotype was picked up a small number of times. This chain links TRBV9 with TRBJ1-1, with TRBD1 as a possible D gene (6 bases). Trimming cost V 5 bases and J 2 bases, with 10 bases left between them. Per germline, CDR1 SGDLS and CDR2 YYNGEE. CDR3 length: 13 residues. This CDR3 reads CASRATGNTEAFF. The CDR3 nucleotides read TGTGCCAGCAGGGCGACAGGCAACACTGAAGCTTTCTTT.